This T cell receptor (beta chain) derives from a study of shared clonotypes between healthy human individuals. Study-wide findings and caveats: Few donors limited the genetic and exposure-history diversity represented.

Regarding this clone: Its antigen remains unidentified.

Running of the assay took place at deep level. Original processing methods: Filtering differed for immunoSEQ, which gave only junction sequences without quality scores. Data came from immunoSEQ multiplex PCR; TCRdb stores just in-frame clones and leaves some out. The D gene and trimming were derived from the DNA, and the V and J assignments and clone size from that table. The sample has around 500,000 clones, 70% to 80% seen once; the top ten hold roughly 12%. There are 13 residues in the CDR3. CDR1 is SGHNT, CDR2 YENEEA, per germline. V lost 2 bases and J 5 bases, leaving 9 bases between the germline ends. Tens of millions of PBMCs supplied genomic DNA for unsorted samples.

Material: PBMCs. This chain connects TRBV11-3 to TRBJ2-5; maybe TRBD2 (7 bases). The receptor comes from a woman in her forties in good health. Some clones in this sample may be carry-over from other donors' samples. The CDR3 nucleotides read TGTGCCAGCAGCTTATGGGGGGGCGAGACCCAGTACTTC. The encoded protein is CASSLWGGETQYF.